This T cell receptor beta chain was sequenced for a study of human T cells and chemical hapten exposure. Study as a whole: For the roughly 23-week duration of the study, patients were given weekly doses of diphenylcyclopropenone on the scalp.

The sample holds many counts of this clonotype. As to time point: patch test 1, 2 weeks after DPC sensitization. The treatment is: therapeutic diphenylcyclopropenone sensitization with weekly scalp DPC. Individual cDNA molecules (in the library) carried attached unique molecular identifiers. One entry per CDR3 protein, called by TCRdb with MiXCR from the RACE reads. The sample contains roughly 360,000 distinct CDR3 sequences, more than 4.5% of which appear only once. Trimming left V 1 base short and J 10 bases short, with 18 bases between. CDR1 LGHNA and CDR2 YSLEER come from the germline V gene. This CDR3 is 15 amino acids long.

This receptor was taken from a woman between 45 and 60 years old with alopecia areata. Some clones in this sample may be carry-over from other donors' samples. The source was whole blood, collected in connection with sensitization to the hapten diphenylcyclopropenone (DPC). V and J are TRBV4-3 and TRBJ2-3; D is unclear. DNA of the CDR3: TGCGCCAGCAGCCAAGCATCATTTTCTCGGTCGGCGCAGTATTTT. Its protein product is CASSQASFSRSAQYF.